Presented here are 19 T cell receptor beta chains from one specimen sequenced in a study of T cell responses to AZD1222 COVID-19 vaccine (dated by TCRdb to the early 2020s). Libraries were made using the immunoSEQ multiplex PCR assay. The immuneACCESS repertoire file appears here via TCRdb, limited to in-frame rearrangements. These files lack a portion of the clones; in checked studies, under half of the deficit traces to unresolved V genes, and the cause of the others is not known. Present in this sample are 150,000 to 200,000 clones, approximately 91% of which were seen just once. The ten top clones hold more than 5.5% of the sample. This sample's time point label indicates: baseline before first vaccination. The sequencing used peripheral blood, collected on day 0 of AZD1222 vaccination. These receptors all come from an adult in good health.

The gene calls are TRBV4-1 and TRBJ2-1; 11 bases agree with TRBD2. The CDR3 is 16 amino acids. Germline V CDR1 and CDR2: MGHRA, YSYEKL. J gave up 4 bases and V 2 bases, and 4 bases lay outside the gene matches. As DNA, the CDR3 is TGCGCCAGCAGCCAATCCGGGACTAGCGGTTACAATGAGCAGTTCTTC. Translating it yields CASSQSGTSGYNEQFF.

V gene TRBV6-6 combines with J gene TRBJ2-7; D possibly corresponds to TRBD2 (6 bases). This CDR3 has 14 residues. Germline-derived CDR1 and CDR2 are MNHNY and SVGAGI (reference sequence). V gave up 5 bases and J gave up 6 bases, with 17 bases separating them. The CDR3 loop reads CASSQAGSGSEQYF. The CDR3 region has the DNA TGTGCCAGCAGTCAAGCGGGCTCAGGGAGCGAGCAGTACTTC.

The chain employs TRBV2 and TRBJ2-1; D possibly corresponds to TRBD1 (5 bases). Germline V gives CDR1 SNHLY, CDR2 FYNNEI. The CDR3 spans 11 residues. V was clipped by 8 bases and J by 10 bases, with 12 bases between them. The CDR3 coding sequence is TGTGCCAGCGGCGTGACAGAAGAGCAGTTCTTC. It yields the protein CASGVTEEQFF.

Only one count was recorded for this clone. The CDR3 sequence: CASSSSGIQYF. The CDR3 DNA sequence: TGTGCCAGCAGTTCGTCCGGCATTCAGTACTTC. The chain uses TRBV28 and TRBJ2-4; D is unresolved. The V and J ends lost 4 bases and 9 bases respectively, with 7 bases between them. This CDR3 is 11 amino acids long. Germline assignment: CDR1 MDHEN and CDR2 SYDVKM.

V usage is TRBV30 and J usage is TRBJ1-2; a possible D gene is TRBD1 (5 bases). Trimming shortened V by 8 bases and J by 3 bases, and 13 bases separated the two germline ends. This CDR3 contains 12 residues. In germline, CDR1 is GTSNPN, CDR2 SVGIG (reference sequence). The CDR3 is CAGNGHHYGYTF. As DNA, the CDR3 is TGTGCCGGAAATGGACACCACTATGGCTACACCTTC.

The rearrangement uses TRBV6-5 and TRBJ2-5, with 8 bases aligning to TRBD2. This CDR3 spans 14 amino acids. CDR1 is MNHEY, CDR2 SVGAGI, per germline. The junction had 5 bases not matched to a gene; V was cut back by 6 bases and J by 2 bases. The CDR3 DNA sequence: TGTGCCAGCAGACGAGCGGGGGAGCAAGAGACCCAGTACTTC. This sequence encodes CASRRAGEQETQYF.

The rearrangement joins TRBV7-8 to TRBJ1-2; TRBD1 matches at 9 bases. Germline V CDR1 and CDR2: SGHVS, FQNEAQ. The trim removed 5 bases at V and 8 bases at J, leaving 3 bases unmatched. The CDR3 spans 12 residues. The CDR3 loop is CASSRTGEGYTF. The CDR3 DNA reads TGTGCCAGCAGCAGGACAGGGGAGGGCTACACCTTC.

The CDR3 region is CASSYDGIQPQHF. Written as DNA, the CDR3 is TGTGCCAGCAGTTACGACGGAATCCAGCCCCAGCATTTT. This sequence joins TRBV6-5 and TRBJ1-5, with D hard to call. V dropped 2 bases and J dropped 7 bases, with 9 bases sitting between them. The CDR3 runs 13 residues. Germline CDR1 MNHEY, CDR2 SVGAGI.

The chain links TRBV7-3 to TRBJ2-6, with TRBD1 as a possible D gene (6 bases). Germline V gene lookup returns CDR1 SGHTA and CDR2 FQGTGA. This CDR3 has 15 amino acids. The V and J ends lost 6 bases and 2 bases respectively, with 11 bases between them. The CDR3 region has the DNA TGTGCCAGCAGGTTACAGGGCGCTGGGGCCAACGTCCTGACTTTC. It encodes CASRLQGAGANVLTF.

The chain has TRBV27 and TRBJ1-5; no clear D. Germline CDR1 is MNHEY and CDR2 is SMNVEV (reference sequence). The CDR3 extends over 15 amino acids. Trimming removed 2 bases from V and 3 bases from J, with 11 bases in between. The CDR3 DNA reads as TGTGCCAGCAGTTTAGACGGCGAACCCAATCAGCCCCAGCATTTT. This sequence encodes CASSLDGEPNQPQHF.

This chain joins TRBV12-3 or TRBV12-4 and TRBJ1-1; the D is unclear. The V end lost 4 bases, the J end lost 6 bases, and 9 bases lay between the germline ends. This CDR3 comprises 12 residues. In DNA form, the CDR3 reads TGTGCCAGCAGTTATGGGAGCGCTGAAGCTTTCTTT. This sequence encodes CASSYGSAEAFF.

V gene TRBV27 combines with J gene TRBJ1-6; D gene unclear. Trimming removed 1 base from V and 9 bases from J, with 10 bases in between. CDR3 length equals 14 residues. Germline V gene sequence: CDR1 MNHEY, CDR2 SMNVEV (reference sequence). CDR3 in DNA: TGTGCCAGCAGTTTATACCCCATCATTTCACCCCTCCACTTT. Protein sequence: CASSLYPIISPLHF.

This clone was seen a single time. The chain combines TRBV3-1 (or the pseudogene TRBV3-2) with TRBJ2-7; D not certain. Germline CDR1 reads LGHDT; CDR2 reads YNNKEL (reference sequence). V lost 5 bases, J lost 3 bases, and 14 bases lay in between. This CDR3 has 14 residues. In DNA, the CDR3 is TGTGCCAGCAGCTCCCGTGGAGAGCTCTACGAGCAGTACTTC. Its protein product is CASSSRGELYEQYF.

In its sample, this clone was seen a few times. The V and J genes are TRBV28 and TRBJ1-1, with no clear D. Germline CDR1 and CDR2: MDHEN and SYDVKM. Trimming removed 3 bases at V and 1 base at J, with 15 bases between. This CDR3 is built from 16 residues. The CDR3 loop reads CASSFSLTGRNTEAFF. CDR3 DNA: TGTGCCAGCAGTTTCTCCCTGACCGGGAGGAACACTGAAGCTTTCTTT.

V and J are TRBV30 and TRBJ1-5; 7 bases line up with TRBD1. V lost 5 bases to trimming and J lost 3 bases; unmatched junction nucleotides: 4. Germline V lookup: CDR1 GTSNPN, CDR2 SVGIG (reference sequence). The CDR3 runs to 13 residues. The DNA for the CDR3 is TGTGCCTGGGGTACAGGGGACAATCAGCCCCAGCATTTT. Translation gives CAWGTGDNQPQHF.

This sequence joins TRBV7-2 and TRBJ1-2; D uncertain. Trimming cost V 5 bases and J 8 bases, with 12 bases left between them. The CDR3 runs 12 residues. CDR1 SGHTA and CDR2 FQGNSA come from the germline V gene. CDR3 loop: CASSPQRKGYTF. The CDR3 bases are TGTGCCAGCAGCCCCCAAAGGAAAGGCTACACCTTC.

The V call is TRBV2, the J call TRBJ1-4; 11 bases match TRBD1. The CDR3 is made up of 15 amino acids. Germline values: CDR1 SNHLY, CDR2 FYNNEI. V trimming: 4 bases; J trimming: 7 bases; junction bases outside the gene matches: 5. CDR3 amino acids: CASSGGQGAFEKLFF. CDR3 nucleotide sequence: TGTGCCAGCAGTGGAGGACAGGGGGCTTTTGAAAAACTGTTTTTT.

V gene TRBV28 combines with J gene TRBJ2-2; D remains ambiguous. Trimming stripped 3 bases from V and 2 bases from J, with 7 bases between. This CDR3 has 14 amino acids. Germline V gives CDR1 MDHEN, CDR2 SYDVKM. This CDR3 is CASSFTGNTGELFF. The CDR3 DNA is TGTGCCAGCAGTTTTACCGGAAACACCGGGGAGCTGTTTTTT.

CDR3 amino acids: CASSLAVSAAHGYTF. The CDR3 nucleotides are TGTGCCAGCAGCTTAGCAGTCTCGGCGGCTCATGGCTACACCTTC. The V gene is TRBV7-8, the J gene TRBJ1-2, with D hard to call. The germline V gene encodes CDR1 SGHVS and CDR2 FQNEAQ. The CDR3 extends over 15 amino acids. The germline V and J ends were trimmed by 0 bases and 6 bases, with 14 bases remaining between them.